The 27 T cell receptor beta chains in this list originate from one sample, sequenced in a study of blood T cell repertoires in COVID-19. The protocol was immunoSEQ multiplex PCR, while the TCRdb copy is restricted to in-frame clones and leaves out a portion. The top ten clones hold around an eighth of a sample with 400,000 to 450,000 clones, approximately 89% of them seen once. Sequencing input: peripheral blood. The receptors were gathered from a woman in her 50s with COVID-19, enrolled during active disease.

V usage is TRBV30 and J usage is TRBJ1-2; D is possibly TRBD1 (6 bases). Trimming removed 2 bases from V and 4 bases from J, with 29 bases in between. The germline V gene encodes CDR1 GTSNPN and CDR2 SVGIG (reference sequence). The CDR3 is 19 amino acids. CDR3 nucleotide sequence: TGTGCCTGGAGTCCATTACGTCTTAATCGGGGACATAACTTCTATGGCTACACCTTC. Protein: CAWSPLRLNRGHNFYGYTF.

This chain links TRBV28 with TRBJ2-2, with 8 bases fitting TRBD1. The germline gives CDR1 MDHEN, CDR2 SYDVKM. This CDR3 spans 16 amino acids. V dropped 7 bases and J dropped 0; count of bases not matched to a gene: 7. The CDR3 coding sequence is TGTGCCAGCAAACTCACAGGGGGAGCGAACACCGGGGAGCTGTTTTTT. This sequence encodes CASKLTGGANTGELFF.

V is TRBV3-1 (or the pseudogene TRBV3-2) and J is TRBJ1-4, with 9 bases identical to TRBD1. Germline CDR1 reads LGHDT; CDR2 reads YNNKEL (reference sequence). V dropped 10 bases and J dropped 8; count of bases not matched to a gene: 8. The CDR3 covers 13 residues. The CDR3 nucleotides read TGTGCCACCATGGGACAGGGATCCGAAAAACTGTTTTTT. This codes for CATMGQGSEKLFF.

The chain joins TRBV27 to TRBJ1-4, with 7 nucleotides matching TRBD1. The CDR3 runs to 16 residues. Germline CDR1 and CDR2: MNHEY and SMNVEV (reference sequence). V shed 4 bases, J shed 2 bases, and the junction held 7 bases outside the gene matches. This CDR3 reads CASSSDRASTNEKLFF. The CDR3 coding sequence is TGTGCCAGCAGTTCCGACAGGGCCTCGACTAATGAAAAACTGTTTTTT.

V and J are TRBV5-5 and TRBJ1-6; tentative D call: TRBD1 (6 bases). Trimming shortened V by 4 bases and J by 0 bases, and 17 bases separated the two germline ends. This CDR3 is built from 18 residues. Germline CDR1 reads SGHKS; CDR2 reads YYEKEE (reference sequence). The CDR3 is CASSPQRQGSSYNSPLHF. Written as DNA, the CDR3 is TGTGCCAGCAGCCCGCAACGGCAGGGGAGCTCCTATAATTCACCCCTCCACTTT.

V gene TRBV2 combines with J gene TRBJ2-5; the match to TRBD2 covers 13 bases. This CDR3 contains 14 residues. Germline CDR1 and CDR2: SNHLY and FYNNEI. With V trimmed by 7 bases and J by 6 bases, 5 bases remained unmatched. The CDR3 bases are TGTGCCAGCAACCCGACTAGCGGGGGGCAGACCCAGTACTTC. Translation gives CASNPTSGGQTQYF. The whole variable domain, filled in from reference TRBV2 and TRBJ2-5, reads EPEVTQTPSHQVTQMGQEVILRCVPISNHLYFYWYRQILGQKVEFLVSFYNNEISEKSEIFDDQFSVERPDGSNFTLKIRSTKLEDSAMYFCASNPTSGGQTQYFGPGTRLLVL.

The J gene is TRBJ1-5, the V gene TRBV27; the D is unclear. Trimming cost V 2 bases and J 1 base, with 3 bases left between them. From germline, CDR1 is MNHEY and CDR2 SMNVEV (reference sequence). CDR3 size: 13 residues. The CDR3 DNA reads TGTGCCAGCAGTTTAACAAGCAATCAGCCCCAGCATTTT. It specifies CASSLTSNQPQHF.

The CDR3 DNA reads as TGCGCCAGCAGCCCCGGGGACAGGGGATGGCAGACCCAGTACTTC. Protein product: CASSPGDRGWQTQYF. The chain recombines TRBV5-1 with TRBJ2-5, with 10 bases aligning to TRBD1. This CDR3 has 15 amino acids. V gave up 4 bases and J gave up 6 bases; unmatched junction bases: 9. Germline V gene sequence: CDR1 SGHRS, CDR2 YFSETQ.

The rearrangement joins TRBV27 to TRBJ1-5, with a possible D match to TRBD1 (5 bases). The V end lost 2 bases, the J end lost 5 bases, and 13 bases lay between the germline ends. The germline V gene encodes CDR1 MNHEY and CDR2 SMNVEV (reference sequence). There are 15 residues in the CDR3. The CDR3 nucleotides are TGTGCCAGCAGTTTAACGTACGGGGGGGATCAGCCCCAGCATTTT. This encodes CASSLTYGGDQPQHF.

The count of this clone is one. The rearrangement links TRBV29-1 to TRBJ2-4; weak D call: TRBD1 (6 bases). The V and J ends lost 7 bases and 9 bases respectively, with 13 bases between them. There are 11 residues in the CDR3. CDR1 and CDR2 from the germline V gene are SQVTM and ANQGSEA. This chain's CDR3 is CSAGDISIQYF. In DNA form, the CDR3 reads TGCAGCGCCGGGGACATTTCCATTCAGTACTTC.

This chain links TRBV30 with TRBJ1-1; D not certain. This CDR3 has 14 residues. The germline V gene has CDR1 GTSNPN and CDR2 SVGIG (reference sequence). Trimming removed 1 base at V and 0 bases at J, with 9 bases between. CDR3 residues: CAWSGSSLNTEAFF. CDR3 sequence (DNA): TGTGCCTGGAGTGGGAGCAGTTTGAACACTGAAGCTTTCTTT.

V usage is TRBV7-2 and J usage is TRBJ1-2; 9 bases are shared with TRBD1. The CDR3 totals 15 residues. The germline CDR1 and CDR2 sequences are SGHTA and FQGNSA. V dropped 4 bases and J dropped 2; count of bases not matched to a gene: 5. The DNA for the CDR3 is TGTGCCAGCAGCTCCCCGGACAGGGGCAACTATGGCTACACCTTC. This encodes CASSSPDRGNYGYTF.

The chain combines TRBV3-1 (or the pseudogene TRBV3-2) with TRBJ1-6, with D maybe TRBD1 (6 bases). The germline CDR1 and CDR2 sequences are LGHDT and YNNKEL (reference sequence). The CDR3 contains 16 residues. V dropped 0 bases and J dropped 10 bases, with 16 bases sitting between them. CDR3 sequence reads: CASSQEVGQGTSPLHF. The CDR3 DNA reads as TGTGCCAGCAGCCAAGAAGTCGGGCAGGGGACCTCACCCCTCCACTTT.

The chain couples TRBV5-1 to TRBJ2-1, with 7 positions matching TRBD2. V shed 4 bases and J 0 bases; nucleotides not matched to a gene: 10. Germline assignment: CDR1 SGHRS and CDR2 YFSETQ. This CDR3 contains 17 residues. The CDR3 is CASSTYRRGSSYNEQFF. CDR3 coding DNA: TGCGCCAGCAGCACCTATCGGCGGGGGAGCTCCTACAATGAGCAGTTCTTC.

The gene calls are TRBV3-1 (or the pseudogene TRBV3-2) and TRBJ1-5; D gene ambiguous. CDR3 length equals 14 residues. V was trimmed by 3 bases and J by 5 bases, leaving 11 bases between them. From germline, CDR1 is LGHDT and CDR2 YNNKEL (reference sequence). Here the CDR3 reads CASSQSGLDQPQHF. The CDR3 nucleotides are TGTGCCAGCAGCCAGTCAGGCCTGGATCAGCCCCAGCATTTT.

The CDR3 loop is CASSQDPLGTGEQFF. For the CDR3, the DNA is TGCGCCAGCAGCCAAGATCCTCTCGGGACAGGAGAGCAGTTCTTC. V and J are TRBV4-1 and TRBJ2-1; 8 nucleotides agree with TRBD1. The CDR3 spans 15 residues. The V and J ends lost 0 bases and 10 bases, in that order; junction bases with no gene match: 8. Germline values: CDR1 MGHRA, CDR2 YSYEKL.

The V and J genes are TRBV29-1 and TRBJ1-2; 11 positions agree with TRBD1. Trimming took 5 bases from V and 4 from J; bases not matched to a gene: 9. Germline assignment: CDR1 SQVTM and CDR2 ANQGSEA. This CDR3 has 15 residues. The chain's CDR3 is CSVPRTGGSFYGYTF. CDR3 coding DNA: TGCAGCGTTCCTCGGACAGGGGGCTCCTTCTATGGCTACACCTTC.

CDR3 in DNA: TGTGCCAGCAGTTATAAGCGGGGTCTGGACACCGGGGAGCTGTTTTTT. Amino acids: CASSYKRGLDTGELFF. The chain employs TRBV6-5 and TRBJ2-2, with 7 bases that match TRBD2. The V and J ends lost 3 bases and 3 bases, in that order; junction bases with no gene match: 7. Germline CDR1 and CDR2: MNHEY and SVGAGI. This CDR3 region has 16 residues.

V gene TRBV5-4 combines with J gene TRBJ1-1, with TRBD1 identical over 7 bases. Looked up from germline, CDR1 is SGHNT and CDR2 is YYREEE (reference sequence). The CDR3 has 15 residues. With 2 bases clipped from V and 2 bases from J, the junction kept 6 bases outside the gene matches. CDR3 sequence (DNA): TGTGCCAGCAGCTTCGGCCCAGGGGGTAACACTGAAGCTTTCTTT. The encoded protein is CASSFGPGGNTEAFF.

V is TRBV6-1 and J is TRBJ1-5, with D maybe TRBD1 (6 bases). The CDR3 consists of 16 residues. V lost 3 bases and J lost 3, with 15 bases in between. The germline V gene encodes CDR1 MNHNS and CDR2 SASEGT. Written as DNA, the CDR3 is TGTGCCAGCAGTGACACCCCCGGGACACACAATCAGCCCCAGCATTTT. Translation gives CASSDTPGTHNQPQHF.

The rearrangement uses TRBV7-8 and TRBJ1-2, with TRBD1 matching over 8 bases. V shed 4 bases, J shed 2 bases, and the junction held 3 bases outside the gene matches. Germline CDR1 SGHVS, CDR2 FQNEAQ. There are 14 residues in the CDR3. Here the CDR3 DNA reads TGTGCCAGCAGCTCAGGGGGCTCCAACTATGGCTACACCTTC. Residues: CASSSGGSNYGYTF.

V and J are TRBV29-1 and TRBJ1-1; no definite D call. CDR3 length: 11 amino acids. Germline V CDR1 and CDR2: SQVTM, ANQGSEA. The germline V and J ends were trimmed by 7 bases and 1 base, with 7 bases remaining between them. CDR3: CSAHSNTEAFF. The CDR3 DNA follows: TGCAGCGCGCACTCGAACACTGAAGCTTTCTTT. The entire variable domain, with the rest obtained from reference TRBV29-1 and TRBJ1-1, is as follows: SAVISQKPSRDICQRGTSLTIQCQVDSQVTMMFWYRQQPGQSLTLIATANQGSEATYESGFVIDKFPISRPNLTFSTLTVSNMSPEDSSIYLCSAHSNTEAFFGQGTRLTVV.

This chain links TRBV15 with TRBJ2-3; 8 positions agree with TRBD2. V lost 8 bases, J lost 2 bases, and 9 bases stayed unmatched. In germline, CDR1 is LNHNV, CDR2 YYDKDF (reference sequence). The CDR3 spans 15 residues. The CDR3 protein is CATLSRGEITDTQYF. DNA of the CDR3: TGTGCCACCCTCTCGCGGGGGGAGATCACAGATACGCAGTATTTT.

A remark on this clone: This same CDR3 is encoded by further DNA sequences in the sample. The chain has TRBV6-1 and TRBJ2-7; D is possibly TRBD2 (5 bases). The CDR3 loop spans 12 amino acids. Germline V gene data show CDR1 as MNHNS and CDR2 as SASEGT. V shed 3 bases and J shed 4 bases, with 7 bases lying between them. The CDR3 DNA reads as TGTGCCAGCAGTGAGTCGGGATACGAGCAGTACTTC. Encoded protein: CASSESGYEQYF.

CDR3 bases: TGTGCCAGCTCACCCGGGACAGAACGAGAAAAACTGTTTTTT. Translating gives CASSPGTEREKLFF. This sequence joins TRBV18 and TRBJ1-4, with TRBD1 identical over 7 bases. J was trimmed by 8 bases and V by 3 bases; bases with no gene match: 6. Looked up from germline, CDR1 is KGHSH and CDR2 is LQKENI. The CDR3 is 14 residues long.

The CDR3 bases are TGTGCCAGCAGCGGGCCAGGGACTGCAATCATCTATGGCTACACCTTC. Residues: CASSGPGTAIIYGYTF. The chain combines TRBV2 with TRBJ1-2, with a tentative D call TRBD1 (5 bases). The CDR3 length is 16 residues. Germline CDR1 SNHLY, CDR2 FYNNEI. The ends were cut back, 6 bases at V and 4 bases at J, with 21 bases in the middle. Using reference TRBV2 and TRBJ1-2 for the parts outside the CDR3, the full variable domain is EPEVTQTPSHQVTQMGQEVILRCVPISNHLYFYWYRQILGQKVEFLVSFYNNEISEKSEIFDDQFSVERPDGSNFTLKIRSTKLEDSAMYFCASSGPGTAIIYGYTFGSGTRLTVV.

The chain joins TRBV5-1 to TRBJ1-1; 7 nucleotides match TRBD1. Per germline, CDR1 SGHRS and CDR2 YFSETQ. V gave up 0 bases and J gave up 5 bases; unmatched junction bases: 7. The CDR3 runs 15 residues. The CDR3 sequence is CASSLANLGQTEAFF. CDR3 DNA: TGCGCCAGCAGCTTGGCGAATTTGGGACAGACTGAAGCTTTCTTT. The full variable domain, rest sourced from reference TRBV5-1 and TRBJ1-1, is KAGVTQTPRYLIKTRGQQVTLSCSPISGHRSVSWYQQTPGQGLQFLFEYFSETQRNKGNFPGRFSGRQFSNSRSEMNVSTLELGDSALYLCASSLANLGQTEAFFGQGTRLTVV.